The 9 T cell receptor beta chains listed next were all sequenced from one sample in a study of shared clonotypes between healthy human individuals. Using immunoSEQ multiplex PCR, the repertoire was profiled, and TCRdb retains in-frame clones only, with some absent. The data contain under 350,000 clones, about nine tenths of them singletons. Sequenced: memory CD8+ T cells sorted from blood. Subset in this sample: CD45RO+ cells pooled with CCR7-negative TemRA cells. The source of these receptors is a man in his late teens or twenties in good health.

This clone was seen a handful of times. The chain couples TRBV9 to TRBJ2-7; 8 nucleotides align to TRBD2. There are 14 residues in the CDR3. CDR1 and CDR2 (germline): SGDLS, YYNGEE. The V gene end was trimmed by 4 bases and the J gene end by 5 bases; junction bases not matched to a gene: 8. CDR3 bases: TGTGCCAGCAGCTTTAGCGGGAAACTCGACGAGCAGTACTTC. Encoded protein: CASSFSGKLDEQYF.

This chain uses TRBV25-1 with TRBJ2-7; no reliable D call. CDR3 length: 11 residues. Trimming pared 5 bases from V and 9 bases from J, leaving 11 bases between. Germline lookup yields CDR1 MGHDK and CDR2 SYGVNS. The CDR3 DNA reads TGTGCCAGCAGTTCGTACCTCTGGCAGTACTTC. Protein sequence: CASSSYLWQYF.

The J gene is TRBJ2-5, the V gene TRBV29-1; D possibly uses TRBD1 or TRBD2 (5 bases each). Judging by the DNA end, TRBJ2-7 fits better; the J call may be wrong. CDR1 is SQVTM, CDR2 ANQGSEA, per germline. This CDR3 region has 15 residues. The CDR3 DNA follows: TGCAGCATAATGGCCCTCGACAGAGACTACTACGAGCAGTACTTC. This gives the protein CSIMALDRDYYEQYF.

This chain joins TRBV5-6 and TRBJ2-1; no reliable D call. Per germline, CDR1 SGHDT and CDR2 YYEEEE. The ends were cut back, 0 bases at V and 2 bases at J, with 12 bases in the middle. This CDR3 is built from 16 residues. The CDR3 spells CASSLDRRVTYNEQFF. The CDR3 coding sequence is TGTGCCAGCAGCTTGGATCGTCGGGTTACCTACAATGAGCAGTTCTTC.

The CDR3 coding sequence is TGCGCCAGCAGCCGCCTGACAGGGGTGGGCACTGAAGCTTTCTTT. Residues: CASSRLTGVGTEAFF. The V call is TRBV4-3, the J call TRBJ1-1, with 8 bases fitting TRBD1. The CDR3 runs 15 residues. V gave up 4 bases and J gave up 4 bases; unmatched junction bases: 8. From germline, CDR1 is LGHNA and CDR2 YSLEER.

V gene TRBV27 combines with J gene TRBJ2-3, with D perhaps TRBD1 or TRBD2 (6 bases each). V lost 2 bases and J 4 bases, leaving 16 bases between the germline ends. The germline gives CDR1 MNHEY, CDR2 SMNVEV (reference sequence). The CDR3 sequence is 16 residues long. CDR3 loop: CASSLIGTGGPDTQYF. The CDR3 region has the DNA TGTGCCAGCAGTTTAATAGGGACTGGGGGCCCAGATACGCAGTATTTT.

CDR3 region: CASSLTGTGALEQFF. The CDR3 coding sequence is TGTGCCAGCAGTCTAACCGGGACAGGGGCCCTTGAGCAGTTCTTC. V is TRBV27 and J is TRBJ2-1, with TRBD1 matching 10 bases. CDR1 and CDR2 (germline): MNHEY, SMNVEV (reference sequence). Trimming took 5 bases from V and 9 from J; bases not matched to a gene: 10. CDR3 size: 15 residues.

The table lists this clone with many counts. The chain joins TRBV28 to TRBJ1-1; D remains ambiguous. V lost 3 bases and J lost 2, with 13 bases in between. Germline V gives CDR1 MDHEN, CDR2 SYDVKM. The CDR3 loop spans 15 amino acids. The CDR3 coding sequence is TGTGCCAGCAGTTTTAGAGGGTTCCCTAACACTGAAGCTTTCTTT. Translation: CASSFRGFPNTEAFF.

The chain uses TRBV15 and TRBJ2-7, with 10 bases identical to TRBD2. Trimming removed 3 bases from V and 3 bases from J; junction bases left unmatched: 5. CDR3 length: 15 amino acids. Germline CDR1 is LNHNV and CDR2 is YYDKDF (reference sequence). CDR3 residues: CATSSFVAGGYEQYF. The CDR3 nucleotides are TGTGCCACCAGCAGCTTTGTAGCGGGGGGCTACGAGCAGTACTTC.